Presented here are 25 T cell receptor beta chains from one specimen sequenced in a study of blood T cells in healthy people across ages. The authors ran a second PCR of about 6 to 11 cycles using a sample-barcoded 5' primer and a J-beta primer mix. TCRdb re-derived calls from the 5' RACE reads in MiXCR, one entry per CDR3 protein. This table holds about 290,000 distinct CDR3 sequences, 25% to 30% found once. What was sequenced was blood. These receptors were taken from a woman between 65 and 79 years old in good health.

The chain recombines TRBV29-1 with TRBJ2-6; a weak D match, TRBD2 (5 bases). In germline, CDR1 is SQVTM, CDR2 ANQGSEA. The CDR3 totals 19 residues. V was pared by 7 bases and J by 2 bases, with 27 bases between. The CDR3, as DNA: TGCAGCGCTGATAGACCGACTAAGATGGGTGCCCCTGGGGCCAACGTCCTGACTTTC. Translated: CSADRPTKMGAPGANVLTF. Full variable domain (outside the CDR3, taken from reference TRBV29-1 and TRBJ2-6): SAVISQKPSRDICQRGTSLTIQCQVDSQVTMMFWYRQQPGQSLTLIATANQGSEATYESGFVIDKFPISRPNLTFSTLTVSNMSPEDSSIYLCSADRPTKMGAPGANVLTFGAGSRLTVL.

This clonotype was seen only once. The chain recombines TRBV7-9 with TRBJ1-1; TRBD1 might be the D (5 bases). V was clipped by 5 bases and J by 2 bases, with 18 bases between them. CDR1 and CDR2 from the germline V gene are SEHNR and FQNEAQ (reference sequence). The CDR3 loop spans 16 amino acids. The CDR3 nucleotides read TGTGCCAGCAGCGCCCGGGACCTTTGGGGAAACACTGAAGCTTTCTTT. This translates into CASSARDLWGNTEAFF.

This clonotype was detected a few times. This chain joins TRBV4-1 and TRBJ2-5; 7 bases line up with TRBD1. V lost 6 bases to trimming and J lost 5 bases; unmatched junction nucleotides: 6. Germline CDR1 reads MGHRA; CDR2 reads YSYEKL. The CDR3 is made up of 13 amino acids. CDR3 amino acids: CASRHTGVETQYF. In nucleotides, the CDR3 is TGCGCCAGCAGACACACAGGGGTGGAGACCCAGTACTTC.

The chain couples TRBV7-2 to TRBJ1-2; perhaps TRBD1 as D (5 bases). Germline CDR1 reads SGHTA; CDR2 reads FQGNSA. This CDR3 is 15 amino acids long. Trimming removed 1 base from V and 8 bases from J, with 17 bases in between. The CDR3 region is CASSLGVTWGSGYTF. The CDR3 coding sequence is TGTGCCAGCAGCTTAGGCGTAACGTGGGGGAGCGGCTACACCTTC.

The chain couples TRBV24-1 to TRBJ2-1; TRBD2 agrees at 8 bases. The V segment lost 3 bases and the J segment 9 bases; nucleotides outside the gene matches: 9. This CDR3 is built from 15 residues. Germline CDR1 KGHDR, CDR2 SFDVKD. The CDR3 spells CATSDQSGTSPEQFF. The CDR3 bases are TGTGCCACCAGTGATCAATCCGGGACTAGTCCTGAGCAGTTCTTC.

This clonotype was seen a handful of times. The rearrangement links TRBV28 to TRBJ2-5, with TRBD2 identical over 9 bases. V was clipped by 6 bases and J by 4 bases; unmatched bases: 9. CDR1 and CDR2 from the germline V gene are MDHEN and SYDVKM. CDR3 length equals 15 residues. CDR3 loop: CASSRTSVTAETQYF. CDR3 nucleotide sequence: TGTGCCAGCAGCCGGACTAGCGTAACCGCAGAGACCCAGTACTTC.

The CDR3 region is CSATRVGETQYF. The CDR3 DNA sequence: TGCAGTGCTACCAGGGTGGGGGAGACCCAGTACTTC. The chain couples TRBV20-1 to TRBJ2-5; weak D call: TRBD1 (5 bases). Trimming removed 4 bases at V and 5 bases at J, with 11 bases between. The CDR3 has 12 amino acids. Germline V gives CDR1 DFQATT, CDR2 SNEGSKA (reference sequence).

The rearrangement links TRBV29-1 to TRBJ2-2; 11 nucleotides match TRBD2. Germline trimming cut 7 bases from V and 7 bases from J; bases unmatched to any gene: 8. The CDR3 spans 14 residues. CDR1 is SQVTM, CDR2 ANQGSEA, per germline. CDR3 region: CSAGLAGAGGELFF. CDR3 DNA sequence: TGCAGCGCCGGACTAGCGGGCGCTGGCGGGGAGCTGTTTTTT.

Only a few counts were recorded for this clonotype. Compared with germline, one end of the junction differs, possibly owing to a read error. The rearrangement links TRBV6-1 to TRBJ2-5; 13 bases map to TRBD2. The CDR3 has 16 residues. The V gene's germline CDR1 is MNHNS and CDR2 SASEGT. For the CDR3, the DNA is TGTGCCAGCAGCGAAGGACTAGCGGGAGAAGAAGAGACCCAGTACTTC. It is translated as CASSEGLAGEEETQYF.

This chain uses TRBV11-2 with TRBJ2-7; D is possibly TRBD1 or TRBD2 (5 bases each). The CDR3 length is 13 residues. Trimming cost V 6 bases and J 2 bases, with 11 bases left between them. CDR1 and CDR2 (germline): SGHAT, FQNNGV. The CDR3 region is CASRVGVAYEQYF. In DNA, the CDR3 is TGTGCCAGCAGGGTGGGGGTTGCCTACGAGCAGTACTTC.

This clonotype was recorded once. The chain employs TRBV7-2 and TRBJ1-1, with D possibly being TRBD1 (6 bases). There are 14 residues in the CDR3. From germline, CDR1 is SGHTA and CDR2 FQGNSA. V was trimmed by 5 bases and J by 0 bases, leaving 10 bases between them. The CDR3 DNA is TGTGCCAGCAGCCAGGGGTCCATGAACACTGAAGCTTTCTTT. Its protein product is CASSQGSMNTEAFF. The whole variable domain, filled in from reference TRBV7-2 and TRBJ1-1, reads GAGVSQSPSNKVTEKGKDVELRCDPISGHTALYWYRQSLGQGLEFLIYFQGNSAPDKSGLPSDRFSAERTGGSVSTLTIQRTQQEDSAVYLCASSQGSMNTEAFFGQGTRLTVV.

The CDR3 coding sequence is TGTGCCAGCAGCGTTGGGCGAGGGACCAGTTACGAGCAGTACTTC. Translated, it gives CASSVGRGTSYEQYF. J is TRBJ2-7 and V is TRBV11-1; D may be TRBD1 or TRBD2 (5 bases each). CDR3 length: 15 residues. V was trimmed by 5 bases and J by 4 bases, leaving 18 bases between them. Germline loops: CDR1 SGHAT, CDR2 FQDESV (reference sequence). Supplemented by reference TRBV11-1 and TRBJ2-7, the full variable domain reads EAEVAQSPRYKITEKSQAVAFWCDPISGHATLYWYRQILGQGPELLVQFQDESVVDDSQLPKDRFSAERLKGVDSTLKIQPAELGDSAMYLCASSVGRGTSYEQYFGPGTRLTVT.

This rearrangement joins TRBV9 to TRBJ2-5; 9 bases agree with TRBD1. Germline trimming cut 5 bases from V and 4 bases from J; bases unmatched to any gene: 12. Germline CDR1 is SGDLS and CDR2 is YYNGEE. The CDR3 has 16 amino acids. The CDR3 region is CASSFPGTGSLETQYF. In nucleotides, the CDR3 is TGTGCCAGCAGTTTCCCCGGGACAGGGTCCCTAGAGACCCAGTACTTC.

About this clonotype: The junction departs from the called germline gene at one end, perhaps through a read error. The chain carries TRBV7-2 and TRBJ2-7, with 10 positions matching TRBD2. Germline CDR1 reads SGHTA; CDR2 reads FQGNSA. The length of the CDR3 is 15 residues. CDR3 region: CASRFGLAASYKQYF. DNA for the CDR3: TGTGCCAGCAGGTTTGGACTAGCGGCCTCCTACAAGCAGTACTTC.

This clonotype has only a few counts. The chain uses TRBV12-3 or TRBV12-4 and TRBJ2-1; 9 bases are shared with TRBD2. The CDR3 runs to 15 residues. The V and J ends lost 3 bases and 7 bases, in that order; junction bases with no gene match: 7. CDR3 nucleotides: TGTGCCAGCAGTTTCGGTAGCGGGAGTGGTAATGAGCAGTTCTTC. Translated: CASSFGSGSGNEQFF.

The chain joins TRBV10-3 to TRBJ1-4, with D unresolved. Germline loops: CDR1 ENHRY, CDR2 SYGVKD. The CDR3 is 15 residues long. Trimming pared 0 bases from V and 3 bases from J, leaving 8 bases between. The CDR3 loop is CAISESGRANEKLFF. The CDR3 region has the DNA TGTGCCATCAGTGAGTCGGGCAGAGCTAATGAAAAACTGTTTTTT.

The chain is built from TRBV10-3 and TRBJ1-5, with a tentative D call TRBD1 (6 bases). Germline-derived CDR1 and CDR2 are ENHRY and SYGVKD. The CDR3 consists of 14 residues. V was cut by 6 bases and J by 3 bases, with 12 bases left in between. CDR3 bases: TGTGCCATCAGCGAAGGACAGCTCAATCAGCCCCAGCATTTT. Translating it yields CAISEGQLNQPQHF.

V usage is TRBV7-9 and J usage is TRBJ1-2, with D possibly being TRBD1 (5 bases). CDR3 length: 15 residues. V was shortened by 1 base and J by 4 bases, with 13 bases between the two germline ends. In germline, CDR1 is SEHNR, CDR2 FQNEAQ (reference sequence). CDR3 coding DNA: TGTGCCAGCAGCTTAGTAGTCCAGGGCGGCTATGGCTACACCTTC. This codes for CASSLVVQGGYGYTF.

This clonotype was detected ten times or more. The chain carries TRBV27 and TRBJ1-2, with 7 bases fitting TRBD1. CDR1 is MNHEY, CDR2 SMNVEV, per germline (reference sequence). V trimming: 0 bases; J trimming: 1 base; junction bases outside the gene matches: 2. CDR3 length: 15 residues. The DNA of the CDR3 is TGTGCCAGCAGTTTATCAGGGGGCTATAACTATGGCTACACCTTC. Protein sequence: CASSLSGGYNYGYTF.

This clonotype was seen only once. The CDR3 end shows no conserved phenylalanine or tryptophan, and so a read error is likely. The CDR3 DNA reads as TGTGCCAGCAGCACAACAAGGCCAGGGCAGGATGAGCAGTTCTCC. Its protein product is CASSTTRPGQDEQFS. This chain links TRBV7-9 with TRBJ2-1; possible D gene TRBD1, 5 bases. V lost 5 bases and J lost 8, with 19 bases in between. Germline V gene lookup returns CDR1 SEHNR and CDR2 FQNEAQ (reference sequence). The CDR3 spans 15 residues.

J is TRBJ1-5 and V is TRBV20-1, with no clear D. The CDR3 consists of 15 residues. V lost 3 bases to trimming and J lost 0 bases, with 12 bases between them. CDR1 and CDR2 (germline): DFQATT, SNEGSKA (reference sequence). The CDR3 protein is CSASSQDYSNQPQHF. For the CDR3, the DNA is TGCAGTGCTAGCTCCCAGGACTATAGCAATCAGCCCCAGCATTTT.

The rearrangement links TRBV7-9 to TRBJ2-7; 7 bases line up with TRBD1. The V and J ends lost 1 base and 12 bases, in that order; junction bases with no gene match: 6. The germline V gene has CDR1 SEHNR and CDR2 FQNEAQ (reference sequence). The CDR3 totals 12 residues. The CDR3 is CASSLEDRNMYF. CDR3 bases: TGTGCCAGCAGCTTAGAGGACAGGAATATGTACTTC.

This rearrangement joins TRBV20-1 to TRBJ1-5; the D is unclear. This CDR3 comprises 13 residues. V lost 3 bases and J 5 bases, leaving 11 bases between the germline ends. Germline-derived CDR1 and CDR2 are DFQATT and SNEGSKA (reference sequence). The CDR3: CSASQASDQPQHF. CDR3 sequence (DNA): TGCAGTGCTAGCCAGGCCTCGGATCAGCCCCAGCATTTT.

The rearrangement joins TRBV20-1 to TRBJ1-1, with D unclear. The CDR3 has 17 amino acids. Trimming removed 4 bases at V and 0 bases at J, with 21 bases between. CDR1 is DFQATT and CDR2 is SNEGSKA in the germline V gene (reference sequence). The CDR3 nucleotides read TGCAGTGCTATTAGAGGTCGTGGTACGACCCTGAACACTGAAGCTTTCTTT. Protein: CSAIRGRGTTLNTEAFF.

This clonotype was seen a handful of times. The chain recombines TRBV5-1 with TRBJ1-4; no reliable D call. The CDR3 loop spans 15 amino acids. Germline values: CDR1 SGHRS, CDR2 YFSETQ. V lost 1 base, J lost 6 bases, and 13 bases lay in between. The CDR3 spells CASSLSDGRYEKLFF. DNA for the CDR3: TGCGCCAGCAGCTTGTCGGACGGGAGATATGAAAAACTGTTTTTT.